This record covers a single TCR beta chain. Its antigen is as yet unknown. The data are from a study of T cell responses to AZD1222 COVID-19 vaccine. Findings of the study overall: Clonal diversity may have been underestimated, and the donors were mostly white British, with more females than males. Sampling captured repertoires only after the peak T cell response. Reports indicate that nearly half of spike-specific TCRs are directed at unmutated variant regions.

V lost 4 bases and J lost 8; bases outside the gene matches: 6. The CDR3 consists of 14 residues. From germline, CDR1 is MNHEY and CDR2 SVGAGI. Method: immunoSEQ multiplex PCR; TCRdb's copy keeps in-frame clones and lacks some. The sample contains about 180,000 clones, 85% to 90% of which appear only once. This rearrangement joins TRBV6-5 to TRBJ2-1, with TRBD2 identical over 9 bases. This sample comprised peripheral blood, obtained 28 days after the second AZD1222 dose. The TCR sequence derives from an adult who received the AZD1222 COVID-19 vaccine. CDR3 sequence reads: CASSLSSGSHEQFF. In nucleotides, the CDR3 is TGTGCCAGCAGTTTAAGTAGCGGGAGCCATGAGCAGTTCTTC.